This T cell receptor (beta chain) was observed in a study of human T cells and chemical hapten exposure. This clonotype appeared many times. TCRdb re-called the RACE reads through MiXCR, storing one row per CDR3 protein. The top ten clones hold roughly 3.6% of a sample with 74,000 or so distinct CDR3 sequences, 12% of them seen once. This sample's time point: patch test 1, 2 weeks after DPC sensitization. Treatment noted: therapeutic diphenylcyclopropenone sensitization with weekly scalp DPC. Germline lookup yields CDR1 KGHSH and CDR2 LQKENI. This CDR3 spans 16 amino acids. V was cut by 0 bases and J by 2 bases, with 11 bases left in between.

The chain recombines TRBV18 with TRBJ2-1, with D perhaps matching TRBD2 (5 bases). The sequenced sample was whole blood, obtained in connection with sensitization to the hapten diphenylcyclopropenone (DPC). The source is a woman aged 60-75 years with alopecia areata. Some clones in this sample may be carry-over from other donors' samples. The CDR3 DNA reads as TGTGCCAGCTCACCACCGGACTCCCGGACCTACAATGAGCAGTTCTTC. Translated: CASSPPDSRTYNEQFF.